This entry lists 31 T cell receptor beta chains sequenced from one sample in a study of vaccination and CD4 T cells after COVID-19. Their antigens remain unidentified. Cultured CD4+ T-cell DNA underwent Oncomine TCR Beta short-read sequencing. TCRdb reanalysed the PCR reads using MiXCR and keeps one entry per CDR3 protein. The sample lists under 25,000 distinct CDR3 sequences, 44% occurring once. Treatment in this sample: approximately 9-day PBMC culture with coronavirus spike peptide pools or control peptides (ViraFEST assay). The sequencing used CD4+ T cells from blood, cultured in vitro, collected before SARS-CoV-2 vaccination. Receptors originate from a human donor who had recovered from COVID-19.

This clonotype was picked up a small number of times. The V call is TRBV6-2 or TRBV6-3, the J call TRBJ1-5, with D possibly matching TRBD1 (5 bases). V lost 2 bases, J lost 3 bases, and 8 bases lay in between. The CDR3 contains 14 residues. Germline V gene sequence: CDR1 MNHEY, CDR2 SVGEGT. CDR3 bases: TGTGCCAGCAGTTACGACAGCCTCAATCAGCCCCAGCATTTT. It codes for CASSYDSLNQPQHF.

There are a few counts of this clonotype. V is TRBV20-1 and J is TRBJ2-7; 7 nucleotides match TRBD1. The ends lost 5 bases at V and 2 bases at J; junction bases unmatched: 9. Per germline, CDR1 DFQATT and CDR2 SNEGSKA (reference sequence). The CDR3 has 14 residues. The CDR3 here is CSAEPGTAPYEQYF. The CDR3 DNA reads TGCAGTGCTGAACCCGGGACAGCCCCCTACGAGCAGTACTTC.

The chain carries TRBV20-1 and TRBJ1-1, with TRBD1 matching 7 bases. The germline V gene has CDR1 DFQATT and CDR2 SNEGSKA (reference sequence). The CDR3 runs 15 residues. The V gene end was trimmed by 1 base and the J gene end by 1 base; junction bases not matched to a gene: 6. CDR3 DNA sequence: TGCAGTGCTAGAGGCGGGACAGCCTCGAACACTGAAGCTTTCTTT. The encoded protein is CSARGGTASNTEAFF.

The J gene is TRBJ1-4, the V gene TRBV19, with D unresolved. V was clipped by 9 bases and J by 7 bases, with 12 bases between them. This CDR3 spans 12 amino acids. Germline-derived CDR1 and CDR2 are LNHDA and SQIVND (reference sequence). CDR3 sequence reads: CASAGNGEKLFF. CDR3 coding DNA: TGTGCCAGCGCTGGTAATGGTGAAAAACTGTTTTTT.

J is TRBJ2-1 and V is TRBV7-2; D possibly corresponds to TRBD1 (6 bases). The CDR3 covers 14 residues. V lost 0 bases and J 7 bases, leaving 10 bases between the germline ends. Germline CDR1 SGHTA, CDR2 FQGNSA. The CDR3 DNA reads TGTGCCAGCAGCTTAGCCGACAGGACGAATGAGCAGTTCTTC. Protein: CASSLADRTNEQFF.

The chain combines TRBV12-3 or TRBV12-4 with TRBJ1-5; tentative D call: TRBD1 (5 bases). The CDR3 has 13 residues. The V end was cut by 1 base, the J end by 7 bases, with 8 bases between. CDR3 sequence: CASSLGGGQPQHF. CDR3 nucleotides: TGTGCCAGCAGTTTAGGGGGGGGGCAGCCCCAGCATTTT.

The chain is built from TRBV6-1 and TRBJ2-7; D possibly matches TRBD1 or TRBD2 (6 bases each). Germline V gene sequence: CDR1 MNHNS, CDR2 SASEGT. Between the trimmed V and J ends, which lost 2 bases and 3 bases, there was a span of 20 bases. The CDR3 is 17 residues long. CDR3: CASSELVLGGEGYEQYF. As DNA, the CDR3 is TGTGCCAGCAGTGAACTGGTCCTGGGGGGCGAGGGCTACGAGCAGTACTTC.

This sequence joins TRBV20-1 and TRBJ2-1; TRBD1 might be the D (6 bases). CDR3 length equals 14 residues. Germline V gene sequence: CDR1 DFQATT, CDR2 SNEGSKA (reference sequence). Trimming removed 3 bases from V and 3 bases from J, with 12 bases in between. The CDR3 loop reads CSASTGSSYNEQFF. In DNA form, the CDR3 reads TGCAGTGCTAGTACAGGGTCTAGCTACAATGAGCAGTTCTTC.

This clonotype has a single count. The DNA of the CDR3 is TGTGCCAGCAGCTCCAGGGTAGAGGACACTGAAGCTTTCTTT. Residues: CASSSRVEDTEAFF. This sequence joins TRBV28 and TRBJ1-1; D is possibly TRBD1 (5 bases). V was cut by 6 bases and J by 3 bases, with 14 bases left in between. This CDR3 region has 14 residues. Germline CDR1 and CDR2: MDHEN and SYDVKM. The complete variable domain, with remaining parts taken from reference TRBV28 and TRBJ1-1, reads DVKVTQSSRYLVKRTGEKVFLECVQDMDHENMFWYRQDPGLGLRLIYFSYDVKMKEKGDIPEGYSVSREKKERFSLILESASTNQTSMYLCASSSRVEDTEAFFGQGTRLTVV.

This clonotype was counted between two and nine times. The gene calls are TRBV27 and TRBJ1-2; 7 bases agree with TRBD1. CDR3 size: 13 residues. CDR1 is MNHEY and CDR2 is SMNVEV in the germline V gene (reference sequence). Unmatched junction bases numbered 5, after V lost 3 bases and J lost 7 bases. In nucleotides, the CDR3 is TGTGCCAGCAGTTTCGCAGGGGGGGGTGGCTACACCTTC. This translates into CASSFAGGGGYTF.

This clonotype has just a few counts. The V and J genes are TRBV7-2 and TRBJ1-3; 7 bases line up with TRBD1. Germline CDR1 reads SGHTA; CDR2 reads FQGNSA. This CDR3 region has 17 residues. J lost 1 base, V lost 5 bases, and 11 bases had no gene match. In DNA form, the CDR3 reads TGTGCCAGCAGCCGCAGGCTGAGACAGGGTTCTGGAAACACCATATATTTT. It specifies CASSRRLRQGSGNTIYF.

This chain joins TRBV6-1 and TRBJ2-2; no firm D call. From germline, CDR1 is MNHNS and CDR2 SASEGT. The CDR3 covers 12 residues. V lost 7 bases and J lost 2, with 5 bases in between. The CDR3 sequence: CASTKNTGELFF. The CDR3 nucleotides are TGTGCCAGCACCAAAAACACCGGGGAGCTGTTTTTT.

The chain is built from TRBV29-1 and TRBJ2-3; TRBD1 is a possible D gene (5 bases). This CDR3 contains 14 residues. V lost 5 bases and J lost 4, with 16 bases in between. From germline, CDR1 is SQVTM and CDR2 ANQGSEA. CDR3 sequence (DNA): TGCAGCGTTTCCGCACAGGTAGTGGCAGATACGCAGTATTTT. Translated, it gives CSVSAQVVADTQYF.

The rearrangement links TRBV28 to TRBJ2-7; D gene unclear. V lost 6 bases and J 5 bases, leaving 17 bases between the germline ends. The CDR3 is 14 residues long. In germline, CDR1 is MDHEN, CDR2 SYDVKM. The CDR3: CASSAGRQIHEQYF. CDR3 DNA sequence: TGTGCCAGCAGCGCAGGACGTCAGATCCACGAGCAGTACTTC.

The rearrangement joins TRBV20-1 to TRBJ2-5; 9 bases are a match to TRBD1. Germline V CDR1 and CDR2: DFQATT, SNEGSKA (reference sequence). The ends lost 3 bases at V and 4 bases at J; junction bases unmatched: 6. CDR3 length: 14 residues. CDR3 DNA sequence: TGCAGTGCTAGGACAGGGGGAAGTTCAGAGACCCAGTACTTC. This gives the protein CSARTGGSSETQYF.

This CDR3 reads CASSLVAGTYLRNSPLHF. Here the CDR3 DNA reads TGTGCCAGCAGCTTAGTTGCCGGGACCTACCTTCGTAATTCACCCCTCCACTTT. This chain joins TRBV7-9 and TRBJ1-6; D may be TRBD1 (5 bases). The CDR3 runs to 18 residues. Germline loops: CDR1 SEHNR, CDR2 FQNEAQ (reference sequence). Trimming took off 1 base at V and 6 bases at J, with 19 bases between the two ends.

This rearrangement joins TRBV20-1 to TRBJ2-2; no clear D gene. Looked up from germline, CDR1 is DFQATT and CDR2 is SNEGSKA (reference sequence). Trimming cost V 3 bases and J 5 bases, with 7 bases left between them. The CDR3 totals 12 residues. The CDR3 DNA sequence: TGCAGTGCTAGCCCCCCAACCGGGGAGCTGTTTTTT. Translation: CSASPPTGELFF.

In its sample, this clonotype was seen once. V usage is TRBV1 and J usage is TRBJ2-1; the D segment call TRBD1 is taken from the table without a DNA check. TRBV1 is a pseudogene segment. This CDR3 has 17 amino acids. CDR3 residues: CTSSQDSGTGKYDEQFF. The CDR3 nucleotides are TGCACCAGCAGCCAAGATAGCGGAACAGGGAAATACGATGAGCAGTTCTTC.

This rearrangement joins TRBV7-2 to TRBJ2-7, with 9 nucleotides matching TRBD1. CDR1 is SGHTA and CDR2 is FQGNSA in the germline V gene. The J segment lost 5 bases and the V segment lost 4 bases, leaving 6 bases of the junction unmatched. This CDR3 region has 14 residues. CDR3 loop: CASSSRDRENEQYF. The CDR3 DNA follows: TGTGCCAGCAGCTCCCGGGACAGGGAGAACGAGCAGTACTTC.

The chain is built from TRBV7-9 and TRBJ1-6; no definite D call. The CDR3 loop spans 17 amino acids. The ends were cut back, 0 bases at V and 0 bases at J, with 9 bases in the middle. Germline V gene data show CDR1 as SEHNR and CDR2 as FQNEAQ (reference sequence). CDR3: CASSLAAGSSYNSPLHF. CDR3 sequence (DNA): TGTGCCAGCAGCTTAGCTGCGGGTAGCTCCTATAATTCACCCCTCCACTTT. Variable domain in full (rest from reference TRBV7-9 and TRBJ1-6): DTGVSQNPRHKITKRGQNVTFRCDPISEHNRLYWYRQTLGQGPEFLTYFQNEAQLEKSRLLSDRFSAERPKGSFSTLEIQRTEQGDSAMYLCASSLAAGSSYNSPLHFGNGTRLTVT.

The genes are TRBV27 and TRBJ1-2; TRBD1 is a possible D gene (6 bases). Trimming removed 10 bases from V and 6 bases from J, with 24 bases in between. The CDR3 has 15 residues. CDR1 and CDR2 from the germline V gene are MNHEY and SMNVEV (reference sequence). The CDR3 DNA sequence: TGTGCCACCACCTCGACGGGGGGCGGGGTGAATGGCTACACCTTC. Translated, it gives CATTSTGGGVNGYTF.

This rearrangement joins TRBV11-2 to TRBJ1-1, with D hard to call. Germline V lookup: CDR1 SGHAT, CDR2 FQNNGV. The CDR3 is 11 amino acids. Trimming pared 5 bases from V and 2 bases from J, leaving 3 bases between. DNA of the CDR3: TGTGCCAGCAGCCACAACACTGAAGCTTTCTTT. Protein product: CASSHNTEAFF.

The rearrangement uses TRBV29-1 and TRBJ2-3; a weak D match, TRBD1 (6 bases). V lost 6 bases to trimming and J lost 1 base, with 8 bases between them. This CDR3 is 12 amino acids long. Germline V lookup: CDR1 SQVTM, CDR2 ANQGSEA. The CDR3 loop is CSVRQGTDTQYF. CDR3 nucleotide sequence: TGCAGCGTCCGACAGGGCACAGATACGCAGTATTTT.

The chain carries TRBV19 and TRBJ1-5; 8 bases are shared with TRBD1. V trimming: 4 bases; J trimming: 3 bases; junction bases outside the gene matches: 8. The germline V gene encodes CDR1 LNHDA and CDR2 SQIVND (reference sequence). The CDR3 totals 16 residues. DNA for the CDR3: TGTGCCAGTAGTACCCTCGACAGGGGCCTCAATCAGCCCCAGCATTTT. Translation: CASSTLDRGLNQPQHF.

The J gene is TRBJ1-1, the V gene TRBV19; 11 nucleotides agree with TRBD1. The germline gives CDR1 LNHDA, CDR2 SQIVND (reference sequence). V dropped 5 bases and J dropped 10; count of bases not matched to a gene: 15. The CDR3 runs 16 residues. CDR3 DNA: TGTGCCAGTAGTGGGGAGGACAGGGGGCGCCGAGTCTTAGCTTTCTTT. Protein product: CASSGEDRGRRVLAFF.

The rearrangement links TRBV28 to TRBJ2-1; 9 bases are a match to TRBD2. V was pared by 5 bases and J by 10 bases, with 21 bases of the junction left unmatched. The length of the CDR3 is 18 residues. Looked up from germline, CDR1 is MDHEN and CDR2 is SYDVKM. The CDR3 coding sequence is TGTGCCAGCAGTCCACCTCTCCGGACTAGCGCGTTTCTGGAGGAGCAGTTCTTC. Protein sequence: CASSPPLRTSAFLEEQFF.

The chain carries TRBV4-1 and TRBJ1-4; 9 bases line up with TRBD1. Losses at the gene ends were 1 base for V and 5 bases for J; bases not matched to a gene: 2. Germline CDR1 MGHRA, CDR2 YSYEKL. There are 15 residues in the CDR3. CDR3: CASSQAGTGNEKLFF. The CDR3 region has the DNA TGCGCCAGCAGCCAAGCCGGGACAGGGAATGAAAAACTGTTTTTT.

This clonotype came up once. The J gene is TRBJ1-1, the V gene TRBV29-1, with a weak D call TRBD1 (6 bases). The CDR3 loop spans 13 amino acids. V lost 8 bases, J lost 3 bases, and 16 bases lay in between. The V gene's germline CDR1 is SQVTM and CDR2 ANQGSEA. The CDR3 region is CSSKYRVDTEAFF. The CDR3 DNA reads TGCAGCTCAAAATACAGGGTGGACACTGAAGCTTTCTTT. Together with reference TRBV29-1 and TRBJ1-1, the CDR3 gives the full variable domain: SAVISQKPSRDICQRGTSLTIQCQVDSQVTMMFWYRQQPGQSLTLIATANQGSEATYESGFVIDKFPISRPNLTFSTLTVSNMSPEDSSIYLCSSKYRVDTEAFFGQGTRLTVV.

This clonotype was observed a handful of times. This chain uses TRBV24-1 with TRBJ1-2; the D is unclear. This CDR3 region has 13 residues. Trimming took off 3 bases at V and 4 bases at J, with 8 bases between the two ends. Per the germline V gene, CDR1 is KGHDR and CDR2 is SFDVKD. The CDR3 spells CATSDAAFYGYTF. The CDR3 DNA follows: TGTGCCACCAGTGATGCAGCGTTCTATGGCTACACCTTC.

This clonotype was seen a few times. The chain links TRBV28 to TRBJ1-1; D is undetermined. CDR3 length: 12 amino acids. Per germline, CDR1 MDHEN and CDR2 SYDVKM. Deletions cut 5 bases from V and 0 bases from J, with 4 bases between. The CDR3 reads CASSEMNTEAFF. The DNA for the CDR3 is TGTGCCAGCAGTGAGATGAACACTGAAGCTTTCTTT.

This clonotype has only a few counts. This chain uses TRBV6-1 with TRBJ1-1; no definite D call. Trimming removed 4 bases from V and 7 bases from J, with 13 bases in between. In germline, CDR1 is MNHNS, CDR2 SASEGT. The CDR3 contains 13 residues. This CDR3 reads CASSVNAHYEAFF. The DNA of the CDR3 is TGTGCCAGCAGTGTGAACGCACACTATGAAGCTTTCTTT.